A selection of T cell receptor beta chains follows, all from one sample in a study of CD8 T cells in Susac syndrome. TCRdb analysed the immunoSEQ multiplex PCR reads with MiXCR anew, one entry per CDR3 protein. The table shows 160,000 or so distinct CDR3 sequences, with approximately 95% occurring only once. Sequenced input: CD8+ T cells from PBMCs. The receptors shown here come from a human donor with multiple sclerosis. CDR3s include the opening cysteine and the closing phenylalanine or tryptophan. Fields, in order: clone size, J gene, V gene, D gene, CDR3 protein, CDR3 DNA. D genes are given only for firm matches. The listing skips clone size in some rows; elsewhere it reads once, few, many or a size class.

clone_size: NA; j_call: TRBJ2-1; v_call: TRBV25-1; d_call: TRBD2; cdr3_aa: CASQLATNSYNEQFF; cdr3_nt: TGTGCCAGCCAACTAGCGACGAACTCCTACAATGAGCAGTTCTTC
clone_size: NA; j_call: TRBJ1-4; v_call: TRBV20-1; d_call: NA; cdr3_aa: CSASPSTTTNEKLFF; cdr3_nt: TGCAGTGCTAGTCCTTCAACGACAACTAATGAAAAACTGTTTTTT
clone_size: NA; j_call: TRBJ2-1; v_call: TRBV29-1; d_call: NA; cdr3_aa: CSVVGGSYNEQFF; cdr3_nt: TGCAGCGTTGTTGGGGGGTCTTACAATGAGCAGTTCTTC
clone_size: NA; j_call: TRBJ2-1; v_call: TRBV5-6; d_call: TRBD1; cdr3_aa: CASSLLGQGPNEQFF; cdr3_nt: TGTGCCAGCAGCTTGCTGGGACAGGGCCCCAATGAGCAGTTCTTC
clone_size: NA; j_call: TRBJ2-1; v_call: TRBV3-1; d_call: NA; cdr3_aa: CASSQVRSYAYNEQFF; cdr3_nt: TGTGCCAGCAGCCAAGTGAGGTCCTACGCCTACAATGAGCAGTTCTTC
clone_size: NA; j_call: TRBJ2-1; v_call: TRBV7-9; d_call: NA; cdr3_aa: CASSWLSGNEQFF; cdr3_nt: TGTGCCAGCAGCTGGCTCAGCGGGAATGAGCAGTTCTTC
clone_size: NA; j_call: TRBJ2-1; v_call: TRBV4-1; d_call: TRBD2; cdr3_aa: CASSQVSGSYNEQFF; cdr3_nt: TGCGCCAGCAGCCAAGTTAGCGGGAGTTACAATGAGCAGTTCTTC
clone_size: NA; j_call: TRBJ2-1; v_call: TRBV30; d_call: NA; cdr3_aa: CAWTSFNEQFF; cdr3_nt: TGTGCCTGGACTAGCTTCAATGAGCAGTTCTTC
clone_size: NA; j_call: TRBJ2-5; v_call: TRBV7-3; d_call: NA; cdr3_aa: CASSFLPRDGETQYF; cdr3_nt: TGTGCCAGCAGCTTCCTCCCTCGGGATGGGGAGACCCAGTACTTC
clone_size: NA; j_call: TRBJ1-5; v_call: TRBV29-1; d_call: NA; cdr3_aa: CKREGSVQPQHF; cdr3_nt: TGCAAAAGGGAGGGGAGTGTTCAGCCCCAGCATTTT
clone_size: once; j_call: TRBJ2-7; v_call: TRBV7-9; d_call: NA; cdr3_aa: CASSLDLGTPKYF; cdr3_nt: TGTGCCAGCAGCTTAGATCTGGGGACACCTAAGTACTTC